Below are 12 T cell receptor beta chains sequenced from a single sample in a study of cytomegalovirus exposure and HLA in healthy donors. 13 Jbeta primers and 60 Vbeta primers were used for the PCR. Assay: immunoSEQ multiplex PCR; the TCRdb copy retains only in-frame clones and omits some. The table shows fewer than 250,000 clones, with around 83% occurring only once. Sequences were obtained from PBMCs. These receptors originate from a middle-aged man in good health and CMV-seropositive.

V is TRBV6-6 and J is TRBJ2-5; possible D gene TRBD1, 6 bases. This CDR3 spans 15 amino acids. Germline CDR1 is MNHNY and CDR2 is SVGAGI (reference sequence). V was cut by 2 bases and J by 3 bases, with 13 bases left in between. DNA of the CDR3: TGTGCCAGCAGTTACGTGTGGGACACAGAAGAGACCCAGTACTTC. This sequence encodes CASSYVWDTEETQYF.

The CDR3 loop is CASIKLAGGTTYEQYF. CDR3 coding DNA: TGTGCCAGCATAAAACTAGCGGGAGGGACTACCTACGAGCAGTACTTC. The V call is TRBV7-9, the J call TRBJ2-7, with 13 positions matching TRBD2. J was trimmed by 2 bases and V by 7 bases; bases with no gene match: 8. The CDR3 spans 16 residues. CDR1 and CDR2 (germline): SEHNR, FQNEAQ (reference sequence).

The chain links TRBV27 to TRBJ2-1; 9 positions agree with TRBD2. The CDR3 spans 15 residues. Per germline, CDR1 MNHEY and CDR2 SMNVEV (reference sequence). J gave up 7 bases and V 6 bases, and 10 bases lay outside the gene matches. Here the CDR3 reads CASSLAGSGRNEQFF. CDR3 DNA: TGTGCCAGCAGCCTAGCGGGGAGTGGGAGGAATGAGCAGTTCTTC.

The V call is TRBV19, the J call TRBJ1-1; D remains unclear. Germline V lookup: CDR1 LNHDA, CDR2 SQIVND (reference sequence). The CDR3 loop spans 12 amino acids. Trimming left V 2 bases short and J 4 bases short, with 5 bases between. This CDR3 is CASSITGTEAFF. The CDR3 region has the DNA TGTGCCAGTAGTATAACCGGCACTGAAGCTTTCTTT.

The chain is built from TRBV4-2 and TRBJ1-1, with D possibly matching TRBD1 (6 bases). Germline V gives CDR1 LGHNA, CDR2 YNFKEQ. The CDR3 has 17 amino acids. V was shortened by 0 bases and J by 5 bases, with 19 bases between the two germline ends. CDR3 amino acids: CASSQDNGRAGATEAFF. The CDR3 nucleotides are TGTGCCAGCAGCCAAGATAACGGTCGGGCGGGGGCGACTGAAGCTTTCTTT.

The rearrangement uses TRBV19 and TRBJ2-7, with unresolved D. Germline CDR1 and CDR2: LNHDA and SQIVND (reference sequence). V was shortened by 10 bases and J by 0 bases, with 16 bases between the two germline ends. The CDR3 loop spans 14 amino acids. CDR3: CATAYRGNSYEQYF. In DNA form, the CDR3 reads TGTGCCACTGCCTACCGCGGTAACTCCTACGAGCAGTACTTC.

This rearrangement joins TRBV11-2 to TRBJ2-1, with D perhaps matching TRBD1 (7 bases). The germline V gene encodes CDR1 SGHAT and CDR2 FQNNGV. The CDR3 sequence is 16 residues long. The V end was cut by 5 bases, the J end by 7 bases, with 21 bases between. The CDR3 DNA sequence: TGTGCCAGCAGCCCTGGGGGGACAGCACGACGAAATGAGCAGTTCTTC. Translating it yields CASSPGGTARRNEQFF.

This rearrangement joins TRBV9 to TRBJ2-1, with 7 nucleotides matching TRBD2. Germline loops: CDR1 SGDLS, CDR2 YYNGEE. V shed 2 bases, J shed 7 bases, and the junction held 9 bases outside the gene matches. CDR3 length: 15 amino acids. CDR3 sequence: CASSVEGGPLNEQFF. The DNA of the CDR3 is TGTGCCAGCAGCGTCGAGGGAGGGCCGTTGAATGAGCAGTTCTTC.

This chain uses TRBV19 with TRBJ2-5; D is undetermined. The J call is uncertain, as TRBJ2-7 better fits the DNA end. CDR3 length equals 14 residues. Germline V CDR1 and CDR2: LNHDA, SQIVND (reference sequence). The CDR3, as DNA: TGTGCCAGTAGTATCCACAGCCTCTCCTACGAGCAGTACTTC. It specifies CASSIHSLSYEQYF.

This clone was observed a single time. The gene calls are TRBV19 and TRBJ2-1; TRBD2 aligns across 12 bases. In germline, CDR1 is LNHDA, CDR2 SQIVND (reference sequence). The length of the CDR3 is 17 residues. Germline trimming cut 6 bases from V and 9 bases from J; bases unmatched to any gene: 15. In DNA, the CDR3 is TGTGCCAGTAGCCGACGGACTAGCGGGAATCGGGAAGGTGAGCAGTTCTTC. It yields the protein CASSRRTSGNREGEQFF.

The chain recombines TRBV28 with TRBJ1-5, with 10 nucleotides matching TRBD1. Germline CDR1 MDHEN, CDR2 SYDVKM. The CDR3 has 16 residues. With V trimmed by 1 base and J by 7 bases, 7 bases remained unmatched. The CDR3 region has the DNA TGTGCCAGCAGTTTATCGGGACAGGGGCGTAACCAGCCCCAGCATTTT. This encodes CASSLSGQGRNQPQHF.

This rearrangement joins TRBV9 to TRBJ2-3; 13 positions match TRBD2. There are 16 residues in the CDR3. Unmatched junction bases numbered 8, after V lost 3 bases and J lost 7 bases. Germline values: CDR1 SGDLS, CDR2 YYNGEE. CDR3 nucleotide sequence: TGTGCCAGCAGCGGCCGGACTAGCGGGAGTTTAAATACGCAGTATTTT. Residues: CASSGRTSGSLNTQYF.